These 23 T cell receptor beta chains were all obtained from the same sample, sequenced in a study of cytomegalovirus exposure and HLA in healthy donors. The PCR made use of 60 Vbeta and 13 Jbeta primers. Assay: immunoSEQ multiplex PCR; the TCRdb copy retains only in-frame clones and omits some. Among around 99,000 clones, around 73% were seen once, and the ten largest hold 8.4%. Input material: PBMCs. These receptors were collected from a middle-aged man in good health and CMV-seronegative.

The chain carries TRBV30 and TRBJ1-6; possibly TRBD1 for D (5 bases). This CDR3 has 15 residues. The V end lost 2 bases, the J end lost 1 base, and 9 bases lay between the germline ends. Germline loops: CDR1 GTSNPN, CDR2 SVGIG (reference sequence). CDR3 coding DNA: TGTGCCTGGAGTACCCCAGGGTCCTATAATTCACCCCTCCACTTT. This translates into CAWSTPGSYNSPLHF.

This rearrangement joins TRBV27 to TRBJ2-1; TRBD2 matches 7 bases. The CDR3 runs 14 residues. The germline V gene has CDR1 MNHEY and CDR2 SMNVEV (reference sequence). The V and J ends lost 6 bases and 4 bases, in that order; junction bases with no gene match: 6. As DNA, the CDR3 is TGTGCCAGCAGGGAGGGGAGGGTTTACAATGAGCAGTTCTTC. The encoded protein is CASREGRVYNEQFF.

This clone has a handful of counts. The chain has TRBV7-2 and TRBJ1-2; TRBD1 might be the D (5 bases). Germline CDR1 and CDR2: SGHTA and FQGNSA. This CDR3 has 17 residues. The germline V and J ends were trimmed by 2 bases and 2 bases, with 18 bases remaining between them. This chain's CDR3 is CASSLRTPNRMNYGYTF. DNA for the CDR3: TGTGCCAGCAGCTTAAGGACACCCAACCGAATGAACTATGGCTACACCTTC. Using reference TRBV7-2 and TRBJ1-2 for the parts outside the CDR3, the full variable domain is GAGVSQSPSNKVTEKGKDVELRCDPISGHTALYWYRQSLGQGLEFLIYFQGNSAPDKSGLPSDRFSAERTGGSVSTLTIQRTQQEDSAVYLCASSLRTPNRMNYGYTFGSGTRLTVV.

This clone was seen a few times. CDR3 nucleotide sequence: TGTGCCAGCAGCCAAGGACAGGGGAAGACCGGGGAGCTGTTTTTT. Its protein product is CASSQGQGKTGELFF. The chain links TRBV14 to TRBJ2-2; 8 nucleotides agree with TRBD1. V lost 1 base to trimming and J lost 5 bases; unmatched junction nucleotides: 3. This CDR3 has 15 residues. Germline assignment: CDR1 SGHDN and CDR2 FVKESK.

This clone has a single count. This chain joins TRBV7-6 and TRBJ2-7; perhaps TRBD2 as D (5 bases). Per germline, CDR1 SGHVS and CDR2 FNYEAQ. Trimming left V 5 bases short and J 4 bases short, with 12 bases between. The length of the CDR3 is 13 residues. CDR3 DNA sequence: TGTGCCAGCAGCCAAGCGGTTTCTTACGAGCAGTACTTC. It codes for CASSQAVSYEQYF.

V gene TRBV6-1 combines with J gene TRBJ2-7; D uncertain. Trimming stripped 7 bases from V and 5 bases from J, with 12 bases between. The germline V gene encodes CDR1 MNHNS and CDR2 SASEGT. The CDR3 is 12 amino acids. The CDR3 sequence: CASTEPRHEQYF. CDR3 DNA: TGTGCCAGCACCGAGCCCCGCCACGAGCAGTACTTC.

The chain is built from TRBV7-9 and TRBJ2-2; D is ambiguous. The V end lost 0 bases, the J end lost 2 bases, and 4 bases lay between the germline ends. Germline values: CDR1 SEHNR, CDR2 FQNEAQ (reference sequence). The CDR3 extends over 14 amino acids. The CDR3 DNA follows: TGTGCCAGCAGCTTAGCCGGTAACACCGGGGAGCTGTTTTTT. Translated, it gives CASSLAGNTGELFF.

For the CDR3, the DNA is TGCGCCAGCAGCTGGGTCGGGGTATCCGGGGAGCTGTTTTTT. The encoded protein is CASSWVGVSGELFF. The chain uses TRBV5-1 and TRBJ2-2; possibly TRBD2 for D (5 bases). V lost 3 bases, J lost 6 bases, and 12 bases lay in between. The CDR3 runs to 14 residues. Germline-derived CDR1 and CDR2 are SGHRS and YFSETQ.

This rearrangement joins TRBV28 to TRBJ1-2; 9 bases align to TRBD1. CDR1 and CDR2 from the germline V gene are MDHEN and SYDVKM. Unmatched junction bases numbered 4, after V lost 2 bases and J lost 3 bases. This CDR3 contains 15 residues. DNA for the CDR3: TGTGCCAGCAGTTTACAGGGACAGGGTGACTATGGCTACACCTTC. This sequence encodes CASSLQGQGDYGYTF.

This clone came up once. The chain employs TRBV5-1 and TRBJ2-6; D possibly corresponds to TRBD1 (5 bases). Trimming removed 0 bases at V and 1 base at J, with 20 bases between. The CDR3 spans 20 residues. Germline V gene sequence: CDR1 SGHRS, CDR2 YFSETQ. CDR3 amino acids: CASSLEGQGRVGSGANVLTF. The CDR3 DNA sequence: TGCGCCAGCAGCTTGGAGGGCCAAGGCAGGGTAGGATCTGGGGCCAACGTCCTGACTTTC.

The V gene is TRBV4-2, the J gene TRBJ1-5; TRBD1 might be the D (6 bases). Germline loops: CDR1 LGHNA, CDR2 YNFKEQ. The ends were cut back, 4 bases at V and 3 bases at J, with 16 bases in the middle. This CDR3 is 16 amino acids long. The DNA of the CDR3 is TGTGCCAGCAGCCTGGATCGGAGGACAGACAATCAGCCCCAGCATTTT. Amino acids: CASSLDRRTDNQPQHF.

The chain links TRBV7-3 to TRBJ2-1; the match to TRBD2 covers 11 bases. Germline V CDR1 and CDR2: SGHTA, FQGTGA. Germline trimming cut 5 bases from V and 3 bases from J; bases unmatched to any gene: 3. The CDR3 sequence is 15 residues long. CDR3 residues: CASSISGGDYNEQFF. In DNA, the CDR3 is TGTGCCAGCAGCATTAGCGGGGGGGACTACAATGAGCAGTTCTTC.

J is TRBJ2-3 and V is TRBV7-8; possible D gene TRBD1, 6 bases. Germline lookup yields CDR1 SGHVS and CDR2 FQNEAQ. This CDR3 comprises 16 residues. The ends were cut back, 2 bases at V and 0 bases at J, with 12 bases in the middle. The CDR3 DNA sequence: TGTGCCAGCAGCTTACTGGGGGCCCCTAGCACAGATACGCAGTATTTT. It specifies CASSLLGAPSTDTQYF.

The chain has TRBV10-3 and TRBJ2-3; 10 nucleotides match TRBD2. The CDR3 extends over 16 amino acids. Germline-derived CDR1 and CDR2 are ENHRY and SYGVKD. J gave up 5 bases and V 4 bases, and 9 bases lay outside the gene matches. The CDR3 region is CAISGQRGGREDTQYF. The CDR3 DNA follows: TGTGCCATCAGTGGACAGCGGGGGGGCCGTGAAGATACGCAGTATTTT.

This sequence joins TRBV5-1 and TRBJ1-1; D may be TRBD1 (6 bases). With 0 bases removed from V and 2 bases from J, the gap between germline ends came to 11 bases. Germline lookup yields CDR1 SGHRS and CDR2 YFSETQ. The CDR3 is 15 residues long. CDR3: CASSLVLGANTEAFF. The CDR3, as DNA: TGCGCCAGCAGCTTGGTGCTGGGGGCAAACACTGAAGCTTTCTTT.

The J gene is TRBJ2-1, the V gene TRBV13, with TRBD2 identical over 11 bases. The trim removed 1 base at V and 7 bases at J, leaving 3 bases unmatched. Germline V lookup: CDR1 PRHDT, CDR2 FYEKMQ (reference sequence). This CDR3 spans 15 amino acids. This CDR3 is CASSLVAGGYNEQFF. The CDR3 DNA follows: TGTGCCAGCAGCTTAGTAGCGGGGGGGTATAATGAGCAGTTCTTC.

The chain carries TRBV7-2 and TRBJ2-5, with 7 bases matching TRBD2. V gave up 5 bases and J gave up 5 bases; unmatched junction bases: 8. Germline values: CDR1 SGHTA, CDR2 FQGNSA. CDR3 length: 14 amino acids. Here the CDR3 reads CASSRDYGEETQYF. In DNA form, the CDR3 reads TGTGCCAGCAGCCGGGACTACGGAGAGGAGACCCAGTACTTC.

The rearrangement uses TRBV28 and TRBJ2-2; 8 bases are a match to TRBD1. Trimming took 6 bases from V and 2 from J; bases not matched to a gene: 5. The CDR3 spans 15 residues. CDR1 MDHEN and CDR2 SYDVKM come from the germline V gene. The CDR3: CASRRQGINTGELFF. DNA for the CDR3: TGTGCCAGCAGACGACAGGGGATAAACACCGGGGAGCTGTTTTTT.

The CDR3 spells CASSLAQGYQPQHF. CDR3 sequence (DNA): TGTGCCAGCAGCTTGGCCCAGGGTTATCAGCCCCAGCATTTT. The V call is TRBV5-5, the J call TRBJ1-5; D might be TRBD1 (5 bases). The germline V gene encodes CDR1 SGHKS and CDR2 YYEKEE (reference sequence). The CDR3 totals 14 residues. V lost 0 bases to trimming and J lost 5 bases, with 9 bases between them.

This chain links TRBV9 with TRBJ2-7; D is uncertain. Germline values: CDR1 SGDLS, CDR2 YYNGEE. CDR3 length: 14 amino acids. The V and J ends lost 2 bases and 2 bases respectively, with 11 bases between them. CDR3 region: CASSVGPTPYEQYF. The CDR3, as DNA: TGTGCCAGCAGCGTGGGCCCCACCCCCTACGAGCAGTACTTC.

J is TRBJ2-3 and V is TRBV7-9; D is ambiguous. The CDR3 contains 13 residues. The ends were cut back, 5 bases at V and 1 base at J, with 7 bases in the middle. Germline V gene lookup returns CDR1 SEHNR and CDR2 FQNEAQ (reference sequence). CDR3 amino acids: CASSLSGTDTQYF. The CDR3 nucleotides are TGTGCCAGCAGCCTCTCGGGCACAGATACGCAGTATTTT.

The chain couples TRBV6-5 to TRBJ2-2, with D perhaps TRBD1 (5 bases). Between the trimmed V and J ends, which lost 8 bases and 4 bases, there was a span of 14 bases. From germline, CDR1 is MNHEY and CDR2 SVGAGI. The CDR3 is made up of 14 amino acids. CDR3 bases: TGTGCCAGCGGGGCAGGGCGAGGCACCGGGGAGCTGTTTTTT. Amino acid sequence: CASGAGRGTGELFF.

The chain joins TRBV19 to TRBJ2-7, with no clear D. Trimming pared 6 bases from V and 0 bases from J, leaving 15 bases between. The CDR3 totals 15 residues. The V gene's germline CDR1 is LNHDA and CDR2 SQIVND (reference sequence). CDR3 nucleotides: TGTGCCAGTAGAGCGACCCACCGGAGCTCCTACGAGCAGTACTTC. Amino acids: CASRATHRSSYEQYF.